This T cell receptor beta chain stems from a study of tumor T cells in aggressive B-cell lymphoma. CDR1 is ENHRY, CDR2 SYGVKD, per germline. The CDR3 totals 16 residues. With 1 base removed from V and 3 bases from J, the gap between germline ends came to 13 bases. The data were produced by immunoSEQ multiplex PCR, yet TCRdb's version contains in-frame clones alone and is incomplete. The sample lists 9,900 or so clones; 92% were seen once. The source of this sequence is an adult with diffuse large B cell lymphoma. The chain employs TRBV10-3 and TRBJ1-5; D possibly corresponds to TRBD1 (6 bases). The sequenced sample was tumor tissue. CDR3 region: CAISEWDNRNNQPQHF. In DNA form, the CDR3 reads TGTGCCATCAGTGAGTGGGACAACAGGAACAATCAGCCCCAGCATTTT.